Below, one T cell receptor beta chain is given with its context. Antigen unknown. This sample is drawn from a study of OX40 agonist ivuxolimab in advanced cancers. Study context: Given to patients was ivuxolimab, an agonistic anti-OX40 (CD134) antibody. A history of anti-PD-1, anti-PD-L1 or anti-CTLA-4 therapy was acceptable, and 40% had some. Study observations and caveats: Researchers did not establish what antigens the expanded peripheral T cells target.

This CDR3 comprises 17 residues. CDR1 is MNHEY and CDR2 is SMNVEV in the germline V gene (reference sequence). V was pared by 6 bases and J by 0 bases, with 18 bases between. Sequencing used immunoSEQ multiplex PCR; TCRdb keeps in-frame clones, though not all of them. The sample gives approximately 89,000 clones, roughly 84% of which show up once; about 0.33% is in the top ten. Excluded were patients having autoimmune disease history or systemic immunosuppression. Sequencing used CD4+ or CD8+ T cells sorted from blood, obtained in a trial of the OX40 agonist ivuxolimab. This receptor was obtained from an adult with an advanced solid tumor such as melanoma, head and neck, liver or kidney cancer. The chain combines TRBV27 with TRBJ1-5; TRBD1 might be the D (5 bases). The chain's CDR3 is CASRPGGTDYSNQPQHF. The CDR3 region has the DNA TGTGCCAGCAGACCGGGGGGGACGGATTATAGCAATCAGCCCCAGCATTTT.